Listed below are T cell receptor beta chains from one sample, sequenced in a study of cytomegalovirus exposure and HLA in healthy donors. Repertoires were generated with immunoSEQ multiplex PCR, while TCRdb's copy carries only in-frame clones and drops some. The table has 100,000 to 150,000 clones, 8.5% to 9% seen once; the top ten hold 6% to 7.5%. Sequencing was carried out using PBMCs. The receptors originated from a woman between 40 and 55 years old in good health and CMV-seropositive. The CDR3 runs from the conserved cysteine through the conserved F or W. Each record gives: V gene, D gene, clone size, J gene, CDR3 protein, CDR3 DNA. D genes are given only for firm matches. Clone size is shown for a subset of rows, as once, few, many or a class of expanded clone.

TRBV7-6	NA	NA	TRBJ1-2	CASSGSPSNYGYTF	TGTGCCAGCAGTGGCAGTCCCTCTAACTATGGCTACACCTTC
TRBV5-1	TRBD1	few	TRBJ1-2	CASSSDRAASGYTF	TGCGCCAGCAGCTCGGACAGGGCCGCCAGTGGCTACACCTTC
TRBV5-1	NA	few	TRBJ2-5	CASSSLGGVETQYF	TGCGCCAGCAGCTCCCTCGGCGGGGTGGAGACCCAGTACTTC
TRBV7-9	NA	NA	TRBJ1-4	CASSPRERVEKLFF	TGTGCCAGCAGCCCCCGGGAAAGGGTTGAAAAACTGTTTTTT
TRBV4-1	TRBD1	few	TRBJ2-2	CASSQKTGGANTGELFF	TGCGCCAGCAGTCAAAAGACAGGGGGAGCAAACACCGGGGAGCTGTTTTTT
TRBV5-1	TRBD1	NA	TRBJ1-1	CASSPTRGPTEAFF	TGCGCCAGCAGCCCCACGAGGGGGCCCACTGAAGCTTTCTTT
TRBV18	TRBD1	NA	TRBJ1-5	CASSLTGSNQPQHF	TGTGCCAGCTCACTGACAGGGAGCAATCAGCCCCAGCATTTT
TRBV18	NA	NA	TRBJ2-2	CASSQGQSGLTGELFF	TGTGCCAGCTCACAAGGACAGTCGGGGCTAACCGGGGAGCTGTTTTTT
TRBV6-1	TRBD1	few	TRBJ1-2	CASSDRGTANYGYTF	TGTGCCAGCAGTGACAGGGGGACAGCTAACTATGGCTACACCTTC
TRBV2	TRBD2	NA	TRBJ2-5	CASRGRLAGEETQYF	TGTGCCAGCAGAGGAAGACTAGCGGGAGAGGAGACCCAGTACTTC
TRBV4-1	TRBD1	NA	TRBJ1-2	CASSVDRGGYTF	TGCGCCAGCAGCGTCGACAGGGGTGGCTACACCTTC
TRBV9	TRBD1	NA	TRBJ1-6	CASSGLVDRGPNSPLHF	TGTGCCAGCAGCGGATTAGTGGACAGGGGACCTAATTCACCCCTCCACTTT
TRBV30	NA	few	TRBJ1-2	CASRDGYTF	TGTGCCTCTCGGGATGGCTACACCTTC
TRBV4-1	NA	NA	TRBJ1-2	CASSQESTVYGYTF	TGCGCCAGCAGCCAAGAGTCCACAGTCTATGGCTACACCTTC
TRBV7-9	NA	NA	TRBJ1-1	CASSFHQREDTEAFF	TGTGCCAGCAGCTTCCATCAGAGGGAGGACACTGAAGCTTTCTTT
TRBV7-2	NA	few	TRBJ1-5	CASSFGGGEAQPQHF	TGTGCCAGCAGCTTTGGGGGGGGCGAGGCCCAGCCCCAGCATTTT
TRBV11-3	TRBD1	few	TRBJ2-7	CASSLMTGENYEQYF	TGTGCCAGCAGCTTAATGACAGGGGAGAACTACGAGCAGTACTTC
TRBV11-2	TRBD1	NA	TRBJ1-2	CASSSYPGQGVGYTF	TGTGCCAGCAGCTCATATCCGGGACAGGGGGTCGGCTACACCTTC
TRBV19	NA	NA	TRBJ1-5	CASSWTSESNQPQHF	TGTGCCAGTAGTTGGACATCCGAGAGCAATCAGCCCCAGCATTTT
TRBV13	TRBD1	NA	TRBJ2-4	CASSSGQTPNIQYF	TGTGCCAGCAGCTCGGGACAGACACCAAACATTCAGTACTTC
TRBV11-2	NA	NA	TRBJ2-3	CASSLARYTDTQYF	TGTGCCAGCAGCTTAGCCAGGTACACAGATACGCAGTATTTT
TRBV18	TRBD1	NA	TRBJ2-7	CASSPGTGRYEQYF	TGTGCCAGCTCCCCTGGGACAGGGCGCTACGAGCAGTACTTC
TRBV11-2	TRBD1	NA	TRBJ2-7	CASSPGTVSYEQYF	TGTGCCAGCTCCCCCGGGACAGTGTCCTACGAGCAGTACTTC
TRBV6-5	TRBD1	few	TRBJ2-1	CASSTGQAYNEQFF	TGTGCCAGCAGTACGGGACAGGCCTACAATGAGCAGTTCTTC
TRBV5-6	TRBD1	NA	TRBJ2-7	CASSRTGERDEQYF	TGTGCCAGCAGCCGGACAGGGGAAAGGGACGAGCAGTACTTC
TRBV29-1	TRBD1	NA	TRBJ1-2	CSVPTGGIYGYTF	TGCAGCGTTCCGACAGGGGGGATCTATGGCTACACCTTC
TRBV30	NA	NA	TRBJ1-2	CAWSVTVASSYGYTF	TGTGCCTGGAGTGTTACCGTAGCCTCGAGCTATGGGTACACCTTC
TRBV5-1	TRBD1	NA	TRBJ2-2	CATNRGSTVQPRTPNTGELFF	TGCGCCACCAACAGGGGCAGCACGGTTCAACCCCGGACTCCGAACACCGGGGAGCTGTTTTTT
TRBV6-4	NA	NA	TRBJ2-2	CASSGLLGGELFF	TGTGCCAGCAGTGGGTTACTTGGCGGGGAGCTGTTTTTT
TRBV10-3	TRBD1	few	TRBJ1-1	CAIRDGTVNTEAFF	TGTGCCATCAGGGACGGGACAGTGAACACTGAAGCTTTCTTT
TRBV2	TRBD1	few	TRBJ1-2	CASKGGGQAYGYTF	TGTGCCAGCAAAGGGGGTGGACAGGCCTATGGCTACACCTTC
TRBV29-1	TRBD1	NA	TRBJ1-2	CSVWTGAYGYTF	TGCAGCGTCTGGACAGGGGCCTATGGCTACACCTTC
TRBV9	TRBD1	NA	TRBJ2-7	CASSSSRTGQTTYEQYF	TGTGCCAGCAGCTCCAGTCGGACGGGACAGACAACCTACGAGCAGTACTTC
TRBV28	TRBD2	few	TRBJ2-5	CASRGGGPRETQYF	TGTGCCAGCAGGGGCGGGGGGCCTCGAGAGACCCAGTACTTC
TRBV28	TRBD1	few	TRBJ1-5	CASCWDWRTGEPLGNQPQHF	TGTGCCAGCTGTTGGGACTGGAGGACAGGGGAACCCTTAGGGAATCAGCCCCAGCATTTT
TRBV7-8	NA	few	TRBJ2-7	CASRNGAVLGAPYEQYF	TGTGCCAGCAGGAACGGGGCAGTTCTGGGGGCCCCCTACGAGCAGTACTTC
TRBV7-3	NA	NA	TRBJ2-3	CASSSEGASKDTQYF	TGTGCCAGCAGCTCCGAAGGAGCGTCGAAGGATACGCAGTATTTT
TRBV6-1	TRBD1	few	TRBJ2-2	CASSEARTGAGELFF	TGTGCCAGCAGTGAAGCGCGGACAGGGGCCGGGGAGCTGTTTTTT
TRBV4-1	NA	few	TRBJ1-6	CASRGGSGSPLHF	TGCGCCAGTCGCGGAGGATCGGGTTCACCCCTCCACTTT
TRBV7-9	NA	few	TRBJ2-1	CASSLEKRGSSYNEQFF	TGTGCCAGCAGCTTAGAAAAACGGGGGAGCTCCTACAATGAGCAGTTCTTC
TRBV19	NA	few	TRBJ2-7	CASSMPGYEQYF	TGTGCCAGTAGTATGCCCGGTTACGAGCAGTACTTC
TRBV29-1	TRBD1	few	TRBJ2-3	CSVARDRSTDTQYF	TGCAGCGTCGCCCGGGACAGGAGCACAGATACGCAGTATTTT
TRBV4-2	NA	NA	TRBJ1-1	CASSQEGASTEVFF	TGTGCCAGCAGCCAAGAGGGGGCGAGCACTGAAGTTTTCTTT
TRBV5-4	NA	few	TRBJ1-2	CASSFPGRLGYGYTF	TGTGCCAGCAGCTTTCCAGGGAGACTAGGCTATGGCTACACCTTC
TRBV18	NA	NA	TRBJ1-2	CASSSLNYGYTF	TGTGCCAGCTCATCTTTAAACTATGGCTACACCTTC
TRBV6-1	NA	few	TRBJ2-7	CASGGRSGCEQYF	TGTGCCAGCGGGGGCCGATCGGGCTGCGAGCAGTACTTC
TRBV6-1	NA	many	TRBJ2-7	CASSDGFESYEQYF	TGTGCCAGCAGTGACGGGTTTGAGTCCTACGAGCAGTACTTC
TRBV9	TRBD1	NA	TRBJ1-1	CASSVQGAGTEAFF	TGTGCCAGCAGCGTACAGGGGGCAGGAACTGAAGCTTTCTTT
TRBV5-8	NA	NA	TRBJ2-7	CASSRDSGIYEQYF	TGTGCCAGCAGCCGCGACAGTGGGATCTACGAGCAGTACTTC
TRBV5-4	NA	few	TRBJ1-6	CASSLGGAGSYNSPLHF	TGTGCCAGCAGCTTGGGCGGCGCCGGCTCCTATAATTCACCCCTCCACTTT
TRBV6-5	NA	NA	TRBJ1-2	CASSYSAVNYGYPF	TGTGCCAGCAGTTACTCGGCAGTTAACTATGGCTACCCCTTC
TRBV7-9	NA	few	TRBJ1-1	CASSTGTQMNTEAFF	TGTGCCAGCAGTACCGGGACACAGATGAACACTGAAGCTTTCTTT
TRBV19	TRBD2	NA	TRBJ2-1	CASSFSGGSYNEQFF	TGTGCCAGTAGCTTTAGCGGGGGATCCTACAATGAGCAGTTCTTC
TRBV2	NA	few	TRBJ1-1	CASIFTRGNTEAFF	TGTGCCAGCATTTTCACCCGAGGGAACACTGAAGCTTTCTTT
TRBV7-3	TRBD1	NA	TRBJ1-1	CASSLTPQGDTTEAFF	TGTGCCAGCAGCTTAACGCCACAGGGGGATACGACTGAAGCTTTCTTT
TRBV18	TRBD1	NA	TRBJ1-1	CASSPTGVNTEAFF	TGTGCCAGCTCACCGACAGGGGTTAACACTGAAGCTTTCTTT
TRBV10-1	NA	few	TRBJ2-2	CASGPRGGNTGELFF	TGCGCCAGCGGACCTAGGGGGGGCAACACCGGGGAGCTGTTTTTT
TRBV18	TRBD1	few	TRBJ2-1	CASSPPPDRPEWDEQFF	TGTGCCAGCTCACCCCCTCCGGACAGGCCCGAGTGGGATGAGCAGTTCTTC